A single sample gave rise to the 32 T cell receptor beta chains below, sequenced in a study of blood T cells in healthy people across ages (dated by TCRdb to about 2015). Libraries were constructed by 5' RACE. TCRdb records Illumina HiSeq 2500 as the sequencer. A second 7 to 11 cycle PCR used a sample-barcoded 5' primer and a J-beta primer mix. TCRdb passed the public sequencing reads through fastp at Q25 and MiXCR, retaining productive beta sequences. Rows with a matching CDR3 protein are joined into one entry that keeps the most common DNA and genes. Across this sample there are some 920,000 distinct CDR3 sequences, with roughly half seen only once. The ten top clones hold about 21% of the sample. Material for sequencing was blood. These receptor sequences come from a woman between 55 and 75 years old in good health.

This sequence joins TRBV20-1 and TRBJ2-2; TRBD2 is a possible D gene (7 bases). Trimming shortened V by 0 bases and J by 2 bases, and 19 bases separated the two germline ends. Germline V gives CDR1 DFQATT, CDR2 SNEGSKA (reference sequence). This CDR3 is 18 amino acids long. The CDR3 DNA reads TGCAGTGCTAGAGATCGAAAGGGGGGGGCGCGAAACACCGGGGAGCTGTTTTTT. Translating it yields CSARDRKGGARNTGELFF.

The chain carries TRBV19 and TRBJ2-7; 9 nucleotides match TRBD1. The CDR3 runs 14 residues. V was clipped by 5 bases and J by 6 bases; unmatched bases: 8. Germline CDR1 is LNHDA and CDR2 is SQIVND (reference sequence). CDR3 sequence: CASSGDRVYGEQYF. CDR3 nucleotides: TGTGCCAGTAGTGGGGACAGGGTTTACGGCGAGCAGTACTTC.

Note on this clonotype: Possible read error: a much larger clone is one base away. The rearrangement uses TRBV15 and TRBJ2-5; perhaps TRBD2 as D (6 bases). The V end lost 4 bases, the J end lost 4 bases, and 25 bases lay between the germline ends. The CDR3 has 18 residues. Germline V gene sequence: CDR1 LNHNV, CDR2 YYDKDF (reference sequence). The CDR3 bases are TGTGCCACCAGCACCTGGACTAACGGGGTTCGTCGGGGAGAGACCCAGTACTTC. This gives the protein CATSTWTNGVRRGETQYF.

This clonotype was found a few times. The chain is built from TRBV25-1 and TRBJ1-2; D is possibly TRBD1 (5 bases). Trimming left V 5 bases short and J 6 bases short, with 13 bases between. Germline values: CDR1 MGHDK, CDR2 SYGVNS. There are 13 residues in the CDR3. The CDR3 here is CASSLPGRNGYTF. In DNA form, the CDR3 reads TGTGCCAGCAGTCTTCCGGGACGGAATGGCTACACCTTC.

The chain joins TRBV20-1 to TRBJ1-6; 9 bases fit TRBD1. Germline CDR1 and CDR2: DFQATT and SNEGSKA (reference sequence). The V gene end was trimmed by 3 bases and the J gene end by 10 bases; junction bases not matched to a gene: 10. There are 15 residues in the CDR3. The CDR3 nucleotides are TGCAGTGCTAGGGCGACCGGGACAGGGCTCTCACCCCTCCACTTT. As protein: CSARATGTGLSPLHF.

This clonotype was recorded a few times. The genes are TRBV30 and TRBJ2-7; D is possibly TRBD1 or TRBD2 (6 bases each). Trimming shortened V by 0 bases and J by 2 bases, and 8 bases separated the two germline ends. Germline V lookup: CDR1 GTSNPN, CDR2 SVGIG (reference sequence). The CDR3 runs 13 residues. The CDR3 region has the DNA TGTGCCTGGAGTGTCGGGGGCCCCTACGAGCAGTACTTC. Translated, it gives CAWSVGGPYEQYF.

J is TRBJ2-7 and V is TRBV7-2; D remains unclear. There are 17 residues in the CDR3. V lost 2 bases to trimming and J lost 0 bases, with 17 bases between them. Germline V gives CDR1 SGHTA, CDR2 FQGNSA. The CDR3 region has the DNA TGTGCCAGCAGCTTATACGTCCTTCGTGACGTCTCCTACGAGCAGTACTTC. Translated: CASSLYVLRDVSYEQYF. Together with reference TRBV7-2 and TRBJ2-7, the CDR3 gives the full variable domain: GAGVSQSPSNKVTEKGKDVELRCDPISGHTALYWYRQSLGQGLEFLIYFQGNSAPDKSGLPSDRFSAERTGGSVSTLTIQRTQQEDSAVYLCASSLYVLRDVSYEQYFGPGTRLTVT.

In DNA form, the CDR3 reads TGTGCCAGCAGCTTAGGCATAGGCTACTATGGCTACACCTTC. This translates into CASSLGIGYYGYTF. This rearrangement joins TRBV7-9 to TRBJ1-2, with D hard to call. The CDR3 is 14 residues long. V was clipped by 1 base and J by 3 bases, with 9 bases between them. The germline gives CDR1 SEHNR, CDR2 FQNEAQ (reference sequence).

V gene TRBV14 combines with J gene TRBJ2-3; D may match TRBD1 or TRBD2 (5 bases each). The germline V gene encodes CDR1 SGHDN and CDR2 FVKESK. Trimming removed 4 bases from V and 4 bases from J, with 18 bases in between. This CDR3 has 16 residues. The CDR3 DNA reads TGTGCCAGCAGCCGACCCAGGACCGGGGCCCCAGATACGCAGTATTTT. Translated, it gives CASSRPRTGAPDTQYF.

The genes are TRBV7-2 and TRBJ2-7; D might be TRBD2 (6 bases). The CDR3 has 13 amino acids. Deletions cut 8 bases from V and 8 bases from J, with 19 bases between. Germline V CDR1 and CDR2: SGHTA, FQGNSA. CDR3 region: CASHSSAGSQQYF. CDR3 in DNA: TGTGCCAGCCACTCCAGTGCGGGAAGCCAGCAGTACTTC. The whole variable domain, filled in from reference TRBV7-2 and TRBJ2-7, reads GAGVSQSPSNKVTEKGKDVELRCDPISGHTALYWYRQSLGQGLEFLIYFQGNSAPDKSGLPSDRFSAERTGGSVSTLTIQRTQQEDSAVYLCASHSSAGSQQYFGPGTRLTVT.

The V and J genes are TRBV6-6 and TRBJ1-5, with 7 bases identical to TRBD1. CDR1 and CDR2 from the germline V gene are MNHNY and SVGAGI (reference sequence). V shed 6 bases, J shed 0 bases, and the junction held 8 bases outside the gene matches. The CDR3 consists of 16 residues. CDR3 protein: CASSQGQLSSNQPQHF. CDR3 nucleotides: TGTGCCAGCAGCCAGGGACAGTTGTCTAGCAATCAGCCCCAGCATTTT.

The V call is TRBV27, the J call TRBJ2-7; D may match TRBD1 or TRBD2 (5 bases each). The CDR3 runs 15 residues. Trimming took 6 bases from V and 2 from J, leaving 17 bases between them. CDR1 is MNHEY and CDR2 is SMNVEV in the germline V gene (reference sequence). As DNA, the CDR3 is TGTGCCAGCAGCCCCCGGGGCATGTTTACCTACGAGCAGTACTTC. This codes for CASSPRGMFTYEQYF.

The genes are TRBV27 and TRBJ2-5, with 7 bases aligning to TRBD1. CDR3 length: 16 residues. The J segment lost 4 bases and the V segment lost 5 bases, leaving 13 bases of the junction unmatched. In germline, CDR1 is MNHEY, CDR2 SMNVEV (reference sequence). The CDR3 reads CASSSISTGKAETQYF. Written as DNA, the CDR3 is TGTGCCAGCAGTAGTATATCGACAGGGAAGGCAGAGACCCAGTACTTC.

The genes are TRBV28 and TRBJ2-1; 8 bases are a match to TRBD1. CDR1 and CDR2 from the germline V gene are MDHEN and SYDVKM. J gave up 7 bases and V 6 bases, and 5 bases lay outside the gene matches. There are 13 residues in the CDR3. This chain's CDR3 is CASSRGPINEQFF. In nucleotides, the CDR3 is TGTGCCAGCAGCAGGGGGCCTATAAATGAGCAGTTCTTC.

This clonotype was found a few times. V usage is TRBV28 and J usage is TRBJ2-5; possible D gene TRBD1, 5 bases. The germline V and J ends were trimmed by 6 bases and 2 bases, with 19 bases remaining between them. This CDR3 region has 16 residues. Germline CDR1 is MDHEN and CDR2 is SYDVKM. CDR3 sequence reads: CASSRVAYPPQETQYF. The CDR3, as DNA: TGTGCCAGCAGCAGGGTAGCATATCCCCCACAAGAGACCCAGTACTTC.

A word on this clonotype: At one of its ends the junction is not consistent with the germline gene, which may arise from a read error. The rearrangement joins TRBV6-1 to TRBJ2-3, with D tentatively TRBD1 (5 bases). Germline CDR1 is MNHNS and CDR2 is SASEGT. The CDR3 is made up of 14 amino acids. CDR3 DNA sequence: TGTGCCAGCAGTCAGCAGGCTAATACAGGTACGCAGTATTTT. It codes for CASSQQANTGTQYF.

The CDR3 region is CAISEGTGGPREQYF. The CDR3, as DNA: TGTGCCATCAGTGAGGGTACGGGGGGCCCCCGCGAGCAGTACTTC. The V gene is TRBV10-3, the J gene TRBJ2-7, with D maybe TRBD2 (7 bases). This CDR3 contains 15 residues. The V gene's germline CDR1 is ENHRY and CDR2 SYGVKD. V lost 2 bases and J 6 bases, leaving 17 bases between the germline ends.

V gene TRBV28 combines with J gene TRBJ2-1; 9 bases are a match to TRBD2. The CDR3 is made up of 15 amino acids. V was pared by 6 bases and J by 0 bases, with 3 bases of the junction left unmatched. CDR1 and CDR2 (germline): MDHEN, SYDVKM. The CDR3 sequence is CASSSGRPSYNEQFF. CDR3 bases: TGTGCCAGCAGCAGCGGGAGGCCCTCCTACAATGAGCAGTTCTTC.

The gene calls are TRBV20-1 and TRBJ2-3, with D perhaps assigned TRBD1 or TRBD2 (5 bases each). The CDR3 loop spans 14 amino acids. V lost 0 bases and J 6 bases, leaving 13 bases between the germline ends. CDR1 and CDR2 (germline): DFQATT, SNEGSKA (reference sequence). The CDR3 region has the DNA TGCAGTGCTAGAGACCGCGGATGGGACGATACGCAGTATTTT. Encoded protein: CSARDRGWDDTQYF.

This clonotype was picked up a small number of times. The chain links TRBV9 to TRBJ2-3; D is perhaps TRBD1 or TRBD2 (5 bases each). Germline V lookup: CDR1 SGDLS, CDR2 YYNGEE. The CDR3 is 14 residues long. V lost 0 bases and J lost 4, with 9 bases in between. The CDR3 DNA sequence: TGTGCCAGCAGCGTAGGTGGGGGATCAGATACGCAGTATTTT. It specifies CASSVGGGSDTQYF.

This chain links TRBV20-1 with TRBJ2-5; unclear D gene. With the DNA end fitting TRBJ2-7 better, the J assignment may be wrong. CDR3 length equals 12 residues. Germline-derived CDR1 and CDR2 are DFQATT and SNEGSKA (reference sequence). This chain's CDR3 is CSASVNSYEQYF. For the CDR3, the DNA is TGCAGTGCTTCCGTTAACTCCTACGAGCAGTACTTC.

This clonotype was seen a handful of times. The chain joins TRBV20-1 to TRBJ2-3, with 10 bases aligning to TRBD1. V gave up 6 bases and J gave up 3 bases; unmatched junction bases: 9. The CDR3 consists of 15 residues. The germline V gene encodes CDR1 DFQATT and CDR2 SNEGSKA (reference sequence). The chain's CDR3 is CSARDRGPRTDTQYF. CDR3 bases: TGCAGTGCCCGGGACAGGGGCCCAAGGACAGATACGCAGTATTTT.

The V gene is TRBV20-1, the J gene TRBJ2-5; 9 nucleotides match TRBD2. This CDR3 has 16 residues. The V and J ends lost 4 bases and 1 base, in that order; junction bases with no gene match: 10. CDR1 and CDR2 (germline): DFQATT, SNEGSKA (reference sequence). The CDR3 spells CSATDMSGRIQETQYF. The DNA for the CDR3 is TGCAGTGCTACTGATATGAGCGGGAGGATCCAAGAGACCCAGTACTTC.

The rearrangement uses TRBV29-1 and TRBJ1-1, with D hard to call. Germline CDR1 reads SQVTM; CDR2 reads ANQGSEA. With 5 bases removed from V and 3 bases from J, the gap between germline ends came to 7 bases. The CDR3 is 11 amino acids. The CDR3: CSVIIYTEAFF. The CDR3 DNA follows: TGCAGCGTTATAATATACACTGAAGCTTTCTTT.

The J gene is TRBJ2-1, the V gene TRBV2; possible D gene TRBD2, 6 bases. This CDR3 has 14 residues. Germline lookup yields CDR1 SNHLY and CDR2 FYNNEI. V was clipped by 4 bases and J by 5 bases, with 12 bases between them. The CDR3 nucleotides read TGTGCCAGCAGTGTGGAGGGTGCACACAATGAGCAGTTCTTC. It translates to CASSVEGAHNEQFF.

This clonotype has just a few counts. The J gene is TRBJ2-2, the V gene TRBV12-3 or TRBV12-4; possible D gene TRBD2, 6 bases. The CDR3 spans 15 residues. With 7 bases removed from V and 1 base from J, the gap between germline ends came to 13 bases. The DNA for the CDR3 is TGTGCCAGCACTCCCCTGGGGGGGAACACCGGGGAGCTGTTTTTT. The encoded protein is CASTPLGGNTGELFF.

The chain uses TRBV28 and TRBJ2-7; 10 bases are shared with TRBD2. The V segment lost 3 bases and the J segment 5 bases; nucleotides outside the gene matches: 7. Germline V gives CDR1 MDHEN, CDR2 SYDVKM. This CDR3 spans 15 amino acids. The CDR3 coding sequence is TGTGCCAGCAGTTTGGCTAGCGGGAGATCCGACGAGCAGTACTTC. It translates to CASSLASGRSDEQYF.

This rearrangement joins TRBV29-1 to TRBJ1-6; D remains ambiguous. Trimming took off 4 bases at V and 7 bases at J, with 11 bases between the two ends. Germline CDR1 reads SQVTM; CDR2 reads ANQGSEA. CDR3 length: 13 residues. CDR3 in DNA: TGCAGCGTTGCTCAGGATGAGAATTCACCCCTCCACTTT. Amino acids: CSVAQDENSPLHF.

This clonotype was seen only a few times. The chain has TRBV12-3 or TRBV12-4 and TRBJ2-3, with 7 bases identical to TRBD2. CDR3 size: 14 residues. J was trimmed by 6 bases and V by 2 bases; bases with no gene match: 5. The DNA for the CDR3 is TGTGCCAGCAGTTTAAGCGGGACGGTCGATACGCAGTATTTT. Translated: CASSLSGTVDTQYF.

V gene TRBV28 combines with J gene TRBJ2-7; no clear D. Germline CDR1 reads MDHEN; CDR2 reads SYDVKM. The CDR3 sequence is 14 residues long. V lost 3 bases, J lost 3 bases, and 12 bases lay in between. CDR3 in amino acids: CASSFVGMNYEQYF. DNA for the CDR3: TGTGCCAGCAGTTTTGTAGGGATGAACTACGAGCAGTACTTC. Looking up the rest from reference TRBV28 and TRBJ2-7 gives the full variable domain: DVKVTQSSRYLVKRTGEKVFLECVQDMDHENMFWYRQDPGLGLRLIYFSYDVKMKEKGDIPEGYSVSREKKERFSLILESASTNQTSMYLCASSFVGMNYEQYFGPGTRLTVT.

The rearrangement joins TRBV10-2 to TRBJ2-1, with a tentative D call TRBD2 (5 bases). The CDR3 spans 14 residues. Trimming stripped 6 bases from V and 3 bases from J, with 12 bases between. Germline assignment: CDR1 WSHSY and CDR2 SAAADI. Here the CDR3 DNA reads TGCGCCAGCAGGACCGCACTAGACTACAATGAGCAGTTCTTC. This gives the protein CASRTALDYNEQFF.

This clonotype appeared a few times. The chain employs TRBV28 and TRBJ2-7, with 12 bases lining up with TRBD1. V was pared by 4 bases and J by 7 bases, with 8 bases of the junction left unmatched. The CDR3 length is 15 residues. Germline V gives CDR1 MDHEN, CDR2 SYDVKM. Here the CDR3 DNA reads TGTGCCAGCAGTTCCCCGGGACAGGGGGCGCGAGAGCAGTACTTC. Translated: CASSSPGQGAREQYF.